This T cell receptor (beta chain) derives from a study of T cells in tuberculosis. Background on the study: T cells were selected with CD1B tetramers loaded with glucose monomycolate.

Sequencing of TCR-alpha and TCR-beta chains was unpaired. The assay was immunoSEQ multiplex PCR, and TCRdb's table has in-frame clones only and misses some. Here the sample spans around 60,000 clones, under 90% being singletons. Sorting used thawed, overnight-rested PBMC stained with anti-CD3, a viability dye and GMM-loaded CD1B tetramer. C32 glucose monomycolate from Rhodococcus equi was loaded onto the CD1B tetramers. Before cryopreservation, the sorted PBMC lost their CD14-expressing monocytes. Study findings and constraints: Low-affinity CD1B-GMM tetramer-binding T cells may have been missed.

Germline assignment: CDR1 MDHEN and CDR2 SYDVKM. The CDR3 has 14 amino acids. V was shortened by 5 bases and J by 0 bases, with 10 bases between the two germline ends. The receptor's source is an adult woman with latent tuberculosis. Sequencing input: CD1b-GMM tetramer-negative cells sorted from PBMCs. The chain uses TRBV28 and TRBJ1-1; no clear D gene. As DNA, the CDR3 is TGTGCCAGCAGTCAGGTTTACATGAACACTGAAGCTTTCTTT. It is translated as CASSQVYMNTEAFF.